This T cell receptor (beta chain) was identified during a study of T cells in localized non-small cell lung cancer. A remark on this clone: No antigen is known for it.

V lost 10 bases to trimming and J lost 0 bases, with 22 bases between them. From germline, CDR1 is LNHDA and CDR2 SQIVND (reference sequence). This CDR3 has 17 residues. Sequencing used immunoSEQ multiplex PCR; TCRdb keeps in-frame clones, though not all of them. The table records 35,000 or so clones, 88% of them present only once. Points from the study as a whole: Longer overall survival was associated with a higher density of T cells in the blood. Tumor showed lower T cell clonality than uninvolved adjacent lung, where it was highest. Because only a single region of the tumor was sequenced, heterogeneity remains possible. Within adjacent lung there appeared a median approximately 59 of the top 100 tumor clones.

The V call is TRBV19, the J call TRBJ2-1; perhaps TRBD1 as D (5 bases). The sequenced sample was peripheral blood, obtained before any cancer treatment. The receptor was derived from a woman aged 35-75 years with stage I lung adenocarcinoma. The CDR3 sequence is CATHPVGQGSSYNEQFF. The CDR3 nucleotides read TGTGCCACCCACCCCGTGGGTCAGGGCAGCTCCTACAATGAGCAGTTCTTC.